This TCR beta chain was obtained from a study of CD8 T cells in ankylosing spondylitis. V was pared by 4 bases and J by 5 bases, with 12 bases of the junction left unmatched. Germline lookup yields CDR1 SGHRS and CDR2 YFSETQ. There are 18 residues in the CDR3. TCRdb reanalysed the 5' RACE reads using MiXCR and keeps one entry per CDR3 protein. The sample has 250,000 to 300,000 distinct CDR3 sequences, 15% to 25% seen once. Notes on this clonotype: Antigen unknown.

Study-wide results and caveats: The clones that were linked to disease were reported to be significantly enriched in matched synovial fluid samples from ankylosing spondylitis patients.

The gene calls are TRBV5-1 and TRBJ2-1, with 13 positions matching TRBD2. The sequencing sample was made of blood, either unsorted or a sorted T cell fraction (not recorded which). This TCR derives from a male donor with ankylosing spondylitis or in good health (not recorded which). The CDR3 DNA sequence: TGCGCCAGCAGCAACGGACTAGCGGGAGTAATAGTTGACAATGAGCAGTTCTTC. This encodes CASSNGLAGVIVDNEQFF. Variable domain in full (rest from reference TRBV5-1 and TRBJ2-1): KAGVTQTPRYLIKTRGQQVTLSCSPISGHRSVSWYQQTPGQGLQFLFEYFSETQRNKGNFPGRFSGRQFSNSRSEMNVSTLELGDSALYLCASSNGLAGVIVDNEQFFGPGTRLTVL.